The source of this T cell receptor beta chain is a study of T cell responses to AZD1222 COVID-19 vaccine. Method: immunoSEQ multiplex PCR; TCRdb's copy keeps in-frame clones and lacks some. Of approximately 140,000 clones listed, about 91% are singletons. Study-level findings and limits: With two AZD1222 doses given, Spike-specific TCR breadth and depth both rose. Clonal diversity was possibly underestimated, and the donors were mostly white British, with more females. Repertoire sampling was restricted to post-peak T cell response timepoints. In the spike-specific TCR repertoire, nearly half reportedly target unmutated variant regions.

For this clone: The antigen remains undetermined.

The TCR was taken from an adult who received the AZD1222 COVID-19 vaccine. The source material was peripheral blood, sampled 28 days after the second AZD1222 dose.

The CDR3 loop is CASSLSTGADEQYV. DNA for the CDR3: TGTGCCAGCAGTTTAAGCACAGGGGCAGACGAGCAGTACGTC. V is TRBV28 and J is TRBJ2-7; 7 positions match TRBD1. This CDR3 spans 14 amino acids. Unmatched junction bases numbered 6, after V lost 2 bases and J lost 5 bases. Per germline, CDR1 MDHEN and CDR2 SYDVKM.